This T cell receptor (beta chain) was found in a study of PD-1 blockade in classical Hodgkin lymphoma. Profiling relied on immunoSEQ multiplex PCR, and the TCRdb table lists in-frame clones only, not all of them. The sample holds about 41,000 clones, roughly 69% seen once. V lost 1 base, J lost 7 bases, and 7 bases lay in between. The CDR3 contains 12 residues. CDR1 SGHTA and CDR2 FQGNSA come from the germline V gene. Time point described: cycle 4 day 1 (C4D1), after five to seven weeks of nivolumab. After autologous stem cell transplantation all patients relapsed, and prior brentuximab vedotin exposure differed between cohorts.

This sample comprised peripheral blood mononuclear cells (PBMCs), obtained before the fourth cycle of nivolumab. The chain combines TRBV7-2 with TRBJ1-2; possible D gene TRBD1, 5 bases. This clonotype was sampled from a human donor with classical Hodgkin lymphoma. DNA for the CDR3: TGTGCCAGCAGCTTAGTGGGGGGTGGCTACACCTTC. It codes for CASSLVGGGYTF.